This section outlines one T cell receptor (beta chain) sequence together with its context. The CDR3 spans 15 residues. CDR1 is LGHDT, CDR2 YNNKEL, per germline (reference sequence). Trimming removed 4 bases from V and 3 bases from J, with 14 bases in between. The data are from a study of blood T cell repertoires in COVID-19. The table came from immunoSEQ multiplex PCR; TCRdb's copy has only in-frame clones and leaves some out. The sample contains more than 300,000 clones, roughly nine tenths of which appear only once. Participants spanned ages about 18 to 100 years and resided in roughly 22 US areas. The sequencing input was PBMCs or T cells enriched from blood (not recorded which). The source is a woman in her twenties or thirties who had been exposed to COVID-19. This rearrangement joins TRBV3-1 (or the pseudogene TRBV3-2) to TRBJ2-3; maybe TRBD2 (6 bases). CDR3 region: CASSLREVMTDTQYF. The CDR3 nucleotides are TGTGCCAGCAGCCTCAGGGAGGTTATGACAGATACGCAGTATTTT.